The TCR beta chain under discussion was sequenced for a study of T cells in pancreatic ductal adenocarcinoma. The study's findings and limits: The resected cohort was biased toward the minority with early-stage disease. Mean clonality was approximately 0.1 in tumors and around 0.068 in blood, not significantly different.

This clone was observed once. Its antigen is not identified. Trimming shortened V by 6 bases and J by 4 bases, and 18 bases separated the two germline ends. This CDR3 is built from 15 residues. Germline V gene data show CDR1 as ENHRY and CDR2 as SYGVKD. Profiling relied on immunoSEQ multiplex PCR, and the TCRdb table lists in-frame clones only, not all of them. The data show roughly 100,000 clones, roughly 96% seen once. Surgery without prior neoadjuvant therapy was the treatment of the selected pancreatic ductal adenocarcinoma patients. The clonotype comes from a human donor with pancreatic ductal adenocarcinoma. The sample taken for sequencing was PBMCs. This chain connects TRBV10-3 to TRBJ1-2; D not certain. The CDR3 protein is CAISPSYEPVYGYTF. In DNA form, the CDR3 reads TGTGCCATCAGCCCCTCGTATGAGCCGGTCTATGGCTACACCTTC.